This T cell receptor (beta chain) was observed in a study of T-cell reconstitution after alpha-beta-depleted transplantation in children. The germline gives CDR1 SGHKS, CDR2 YYEKEE (reference sequence). Trimming removed 0 bases at V and 4 bases at J, with 11 bases between. CDR3 size: 15 residues. A library of TCRbeta sequences, prepared with unique molecular identifiers, was generated. One entry per CDR3 protein, called by TCRdb with MiXCR from the PCR reads. The sample consists of roughly 100,000 distinct CDR3 sequences, roughly 7.2% of them appearing once. The source was PBMCs, collected before TCRalphabeta/CD19-depleted stem cell transplant. This receptor was identified in a boy between 2 and 10 years old with acute lymphoblastic leukemia, due to receive a stem cell transplant. The chain has TRBV5-5 and TRBJ1-5; maybe TRBD1 (6 bases). In DNA, the CDR3 is TGTGCCAGCAGCTTGGGACAGGCCCCTAATCAGCCCCAGCATTTT. Its protein product is CASSLGQAPNQPQHF.